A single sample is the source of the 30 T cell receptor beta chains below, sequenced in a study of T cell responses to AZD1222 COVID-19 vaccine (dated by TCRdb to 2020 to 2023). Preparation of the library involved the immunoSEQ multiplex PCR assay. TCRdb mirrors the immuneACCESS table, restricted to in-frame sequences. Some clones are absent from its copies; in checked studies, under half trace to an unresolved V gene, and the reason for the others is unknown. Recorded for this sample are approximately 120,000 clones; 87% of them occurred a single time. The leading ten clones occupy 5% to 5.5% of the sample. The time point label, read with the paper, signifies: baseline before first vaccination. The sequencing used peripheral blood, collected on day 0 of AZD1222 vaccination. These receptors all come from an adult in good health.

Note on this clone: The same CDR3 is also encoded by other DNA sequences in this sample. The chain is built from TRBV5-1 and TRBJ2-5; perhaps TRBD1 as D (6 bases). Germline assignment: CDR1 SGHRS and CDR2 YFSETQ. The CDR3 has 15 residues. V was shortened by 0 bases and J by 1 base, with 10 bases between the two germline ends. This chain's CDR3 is CASSLGQGPQETQYF. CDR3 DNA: TGCGCCAGCAGCTTGGGCCAGGGGCCCCAAGAGACCCAGTACTTC.

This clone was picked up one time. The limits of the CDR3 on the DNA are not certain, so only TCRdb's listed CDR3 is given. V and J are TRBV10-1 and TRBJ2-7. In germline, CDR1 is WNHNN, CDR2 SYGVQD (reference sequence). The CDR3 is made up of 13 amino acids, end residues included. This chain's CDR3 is CASILDGTYEQYF.

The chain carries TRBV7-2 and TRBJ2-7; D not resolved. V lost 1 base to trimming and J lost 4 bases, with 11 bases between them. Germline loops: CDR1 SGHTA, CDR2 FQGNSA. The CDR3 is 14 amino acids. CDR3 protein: CASSLETAVYEQYF. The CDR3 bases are TGTGCCAGCAGCTTAGAAACGGCAGTTTACGAGCAGTACTTC.

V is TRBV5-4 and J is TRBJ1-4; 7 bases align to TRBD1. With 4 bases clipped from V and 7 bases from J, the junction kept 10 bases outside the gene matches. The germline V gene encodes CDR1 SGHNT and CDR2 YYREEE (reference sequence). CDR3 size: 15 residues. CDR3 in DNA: TGTGCCAGCAGCCCAGAGACAGGGAGGAGTGAAAAACTGTTTTTT. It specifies CASSPETGRSEKLFF.

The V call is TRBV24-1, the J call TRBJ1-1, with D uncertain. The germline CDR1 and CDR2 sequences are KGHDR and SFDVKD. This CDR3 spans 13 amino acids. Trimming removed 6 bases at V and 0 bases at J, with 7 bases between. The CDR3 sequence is CATSSSVNTEAFF. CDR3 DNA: TGTGCCACCAGTAGCAGCGTGAACACTGAAGCTTTCTTT.

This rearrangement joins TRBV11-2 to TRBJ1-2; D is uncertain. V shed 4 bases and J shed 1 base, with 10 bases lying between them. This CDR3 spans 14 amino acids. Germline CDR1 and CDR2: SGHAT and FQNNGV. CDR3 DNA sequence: TGTGCCAGCAGCTGGACGGTTGATAACTATGGCTACACCTTC. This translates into CASSWTVDNYGYTF. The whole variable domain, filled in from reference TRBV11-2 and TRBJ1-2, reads EAGVAQSPRYKIIEKRQSVAFWCNPISGHATLYWYQQILGQGPKLLIQFQNNGVVDDSQLPKDRFSAERLKGVDSTLKIQPAKLEDSAVYLCASSWTVDNYGYTFGSGTRLTVV.

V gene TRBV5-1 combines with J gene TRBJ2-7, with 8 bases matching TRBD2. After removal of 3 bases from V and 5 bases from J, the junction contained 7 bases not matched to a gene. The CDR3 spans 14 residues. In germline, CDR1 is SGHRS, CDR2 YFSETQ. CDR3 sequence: CASSSLAVKNEQYF. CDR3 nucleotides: TGCGCCAGCAGCTCACTAGCGGTGAAGAACGAGCAGTACTTC.

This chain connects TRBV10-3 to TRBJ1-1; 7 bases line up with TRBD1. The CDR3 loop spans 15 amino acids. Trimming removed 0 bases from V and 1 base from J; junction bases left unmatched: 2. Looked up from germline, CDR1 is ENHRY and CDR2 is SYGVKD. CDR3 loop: CAISESTGANTEAFF. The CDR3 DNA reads TGTGCCATCAGTGAGTCCACAGGGGCGAACACTGAAGCTTTCTTT.

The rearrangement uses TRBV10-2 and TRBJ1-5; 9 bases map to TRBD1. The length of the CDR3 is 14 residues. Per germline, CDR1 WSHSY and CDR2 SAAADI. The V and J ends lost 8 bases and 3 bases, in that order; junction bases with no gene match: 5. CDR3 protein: CASWTGEDNQPQHF. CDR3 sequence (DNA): TGCGCCAGCTGGACAGGGGAAGACAATCAGCCCCAGCATTTT.

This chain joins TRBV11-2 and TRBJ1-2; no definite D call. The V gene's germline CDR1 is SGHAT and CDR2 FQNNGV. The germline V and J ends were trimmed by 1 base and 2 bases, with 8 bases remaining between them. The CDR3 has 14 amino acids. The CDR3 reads CASSLAHGNYGYTF. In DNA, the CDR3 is TGTGCCAGCAGCTTAGCCCACGGGAACTATGGCTACACCTTC.

CDR3 sequence: CASSADSGRETQYF. Written as DNA, the CDR3 is TGTGCCAGCAGCGCAGATAGCGGGAGAGAGACCCAGTACTTC. The rearrangement joins TRBV7-8 to TRBJ2-5; 9 bases align to TRBD2. Germline CDR1 and CDR2: SGHVS and FQNEAQ. V lost 5 bases and J lost 4; bases outside the gene matches: 5. The CDR3 spans 14 residues.

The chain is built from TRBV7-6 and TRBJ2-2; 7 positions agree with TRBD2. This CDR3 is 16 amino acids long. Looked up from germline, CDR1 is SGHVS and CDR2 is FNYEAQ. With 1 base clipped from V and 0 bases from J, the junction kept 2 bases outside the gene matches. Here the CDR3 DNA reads TGTGCCAGCAGCTTAGAGGCGGGAGCGAACACCGGGGAGCTGTTTTTT. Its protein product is CASSLEAGANTGELFF.

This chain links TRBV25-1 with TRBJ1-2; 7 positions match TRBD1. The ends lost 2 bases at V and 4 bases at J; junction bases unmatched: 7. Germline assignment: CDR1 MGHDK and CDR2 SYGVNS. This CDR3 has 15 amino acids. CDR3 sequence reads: CASSEPLQGVYGYTF. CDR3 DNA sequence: TGTGCCAGCAGTGAACCACTCCAGGGGGTCTATGGCTACACCTTC.

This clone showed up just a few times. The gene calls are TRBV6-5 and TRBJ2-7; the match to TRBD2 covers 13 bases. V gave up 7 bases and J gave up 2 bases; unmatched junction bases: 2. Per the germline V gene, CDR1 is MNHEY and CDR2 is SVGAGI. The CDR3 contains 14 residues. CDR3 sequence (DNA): TGTGCCAGCAAACTAGCGGGAGGGGCCTACGAGCAGTACTTC. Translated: CASKLAGGAYEQYF.

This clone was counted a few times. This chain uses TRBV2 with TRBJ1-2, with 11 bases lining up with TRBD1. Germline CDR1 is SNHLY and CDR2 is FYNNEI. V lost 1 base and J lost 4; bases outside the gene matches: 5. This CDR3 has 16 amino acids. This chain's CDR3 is CASSEGTGGAAYGYTF. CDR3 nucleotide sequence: TGTGCCAGCAGTGAAGGGACAGGGGGCGCTGCCTATGGCTACACCTTC.

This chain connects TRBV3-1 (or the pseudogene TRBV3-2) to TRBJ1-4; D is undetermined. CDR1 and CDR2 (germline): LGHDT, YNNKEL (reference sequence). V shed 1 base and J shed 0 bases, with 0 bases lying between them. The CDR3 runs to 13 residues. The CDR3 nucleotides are TGTGCCAGCAGCCAAGCAACTAATGAAAAACTGTTTTTT. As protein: CASSQATNEKLFF.

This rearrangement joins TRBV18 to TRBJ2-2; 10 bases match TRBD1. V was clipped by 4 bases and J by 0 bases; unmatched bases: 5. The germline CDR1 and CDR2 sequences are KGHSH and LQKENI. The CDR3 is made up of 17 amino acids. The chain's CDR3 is CASSLTGTGANTGELFF. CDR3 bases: TGTGCCAGCTCACTAACCGGGACAGGGGCGAACACCGGGGAGCTGTTTTTT.

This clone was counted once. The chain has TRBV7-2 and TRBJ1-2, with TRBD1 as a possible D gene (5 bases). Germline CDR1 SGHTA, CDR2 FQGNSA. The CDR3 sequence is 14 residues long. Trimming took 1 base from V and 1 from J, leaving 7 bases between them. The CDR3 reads CASSLGTFNYGYTF. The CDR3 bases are TGTGCCAGCAGCTTAGGGACATTTAACTATGGCTACACCTTC. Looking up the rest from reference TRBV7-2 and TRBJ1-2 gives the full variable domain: GAGVSQSPSNKVTEKGKDVELRCDPISGHTALYWYRQSLGQGLEFLIYFQGNSAPDKSGLPSDRFSAERTGGSVSTLTIQRTQQEDSAVYLCASSLGTFNYGYTFGSGTRLTVV.

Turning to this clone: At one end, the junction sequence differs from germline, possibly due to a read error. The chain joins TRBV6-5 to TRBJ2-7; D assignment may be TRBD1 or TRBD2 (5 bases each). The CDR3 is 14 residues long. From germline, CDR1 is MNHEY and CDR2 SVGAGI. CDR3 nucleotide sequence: TGTGCCAGCAGTGACTCCGGGACGGGCTACGAGCAGTACTTC. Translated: CASSDSGTGYEQYF.

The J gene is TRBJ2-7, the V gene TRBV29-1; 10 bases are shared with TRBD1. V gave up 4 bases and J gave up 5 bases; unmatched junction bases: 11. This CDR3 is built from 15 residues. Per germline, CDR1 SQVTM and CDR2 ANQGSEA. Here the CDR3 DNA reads TGCAGCGTTGCCGACCGACAGGGGGCTCACGACGAGCAGTACTTC. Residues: CSVADRQGAHDEQYF.

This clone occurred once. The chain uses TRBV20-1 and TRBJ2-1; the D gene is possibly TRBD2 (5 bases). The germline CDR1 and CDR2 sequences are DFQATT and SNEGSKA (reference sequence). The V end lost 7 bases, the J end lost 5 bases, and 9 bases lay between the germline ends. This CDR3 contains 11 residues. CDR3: CSGERHNEQFF. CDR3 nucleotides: TGCAGTGGAGAGCGGCACAATGAGCAGTTCTTC.

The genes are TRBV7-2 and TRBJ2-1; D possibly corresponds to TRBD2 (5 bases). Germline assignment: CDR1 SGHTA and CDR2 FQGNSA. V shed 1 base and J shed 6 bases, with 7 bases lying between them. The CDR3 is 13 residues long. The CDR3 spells CASSLDLANEQFF. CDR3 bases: TGTGCCAGCAGCTTAGATCTAGCCAATGAGCAGTTCTTC. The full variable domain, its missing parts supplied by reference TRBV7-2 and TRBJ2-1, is GAGVSQSPSNKVTEKGKDVELRCDPISGHTALYWYRQSLGQGLEFLIYFQGNSAPDKSGLPSDRFSAERTGGSVSTLTIQRTQQEDSAVYLCASSLDLANEQFFGPGTRLTVL.

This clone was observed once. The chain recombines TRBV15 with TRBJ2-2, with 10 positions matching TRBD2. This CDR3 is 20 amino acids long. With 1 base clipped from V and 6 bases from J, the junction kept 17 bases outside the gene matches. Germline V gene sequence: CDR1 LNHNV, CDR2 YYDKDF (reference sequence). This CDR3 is CATSRGLTPGGAGGPGELFF. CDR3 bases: TGTGCCACCAGCAGAGGCCTCACTCCCGGGGGAGCGGGAGGGCCCGGGGAGCTGTTTTTT.

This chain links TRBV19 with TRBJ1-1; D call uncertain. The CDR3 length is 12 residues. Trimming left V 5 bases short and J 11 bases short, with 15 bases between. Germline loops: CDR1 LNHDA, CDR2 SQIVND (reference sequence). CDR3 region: CASSADRIGAFF. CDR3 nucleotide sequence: TGTGCCAGTAGTGCGGACCGAATAGGGGCTTTCTTT. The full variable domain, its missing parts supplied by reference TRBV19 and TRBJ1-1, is DGGITQSPKYLFRKEGQNVTLSCEQNLNHDAMYWYRQDPGQGLRLIYYSQIVNDFQKGDIAEGYSVSREKKESFPLTVTSAQKNPTAFYLCASSADRIGAFFGQGTRLTVV.

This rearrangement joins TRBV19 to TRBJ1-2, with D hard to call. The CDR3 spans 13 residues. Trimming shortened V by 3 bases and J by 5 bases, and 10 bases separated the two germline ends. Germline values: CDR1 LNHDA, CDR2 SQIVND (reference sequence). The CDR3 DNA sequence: TGTGCCAGTAGTATCGGGCCAGAATATGGCTACACCTTC. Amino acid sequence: CASSIGPEYGYTF.

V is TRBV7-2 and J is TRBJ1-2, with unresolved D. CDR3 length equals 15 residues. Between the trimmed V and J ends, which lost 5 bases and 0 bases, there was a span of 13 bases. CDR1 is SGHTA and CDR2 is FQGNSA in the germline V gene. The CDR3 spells CASSTSTVANYGYTF. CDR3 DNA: TGTGCCAGCAGCACCTCGACCGTAGCTAACTATGGCTACACCTTC.

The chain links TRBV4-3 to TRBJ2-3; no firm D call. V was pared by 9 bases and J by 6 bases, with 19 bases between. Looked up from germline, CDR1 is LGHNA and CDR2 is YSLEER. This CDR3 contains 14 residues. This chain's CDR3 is CARATLPGRDTQYF. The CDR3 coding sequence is TGCGCCAGAGCGACGCTTCCTGGTCGGGATACGCAGTATTTT.

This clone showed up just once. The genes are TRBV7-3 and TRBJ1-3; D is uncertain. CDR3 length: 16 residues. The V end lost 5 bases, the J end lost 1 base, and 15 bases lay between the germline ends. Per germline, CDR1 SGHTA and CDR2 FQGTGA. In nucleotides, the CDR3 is TGTGCCAGCAGCCCCAGTCAAAACCTATCTGGAAACACCATATATTTT. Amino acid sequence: CASSPSQNLSGNTIYF.

CDR3 in DNA: TGTGCCAGCAGTGATTACAGGGTTAGCAATCAGCCCCAGCATTTT. As protein: CASSDYRVSNQPQHF. This rearrangement joins TRBV2 to TRBJ1-5, with a tentative D call TRBD1 (6 bases). The germline CDR1 and CDR2 sequences are SNHLY and FYNNEI. The CDR3 contains 15 residues. Trimming pared 3 bases from V and 0 bases from J, leaving 9 bases between.

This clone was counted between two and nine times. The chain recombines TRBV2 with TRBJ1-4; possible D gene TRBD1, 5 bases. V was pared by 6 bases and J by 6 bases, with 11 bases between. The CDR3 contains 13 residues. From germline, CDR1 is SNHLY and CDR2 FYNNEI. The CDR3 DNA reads TGTGCCAGCAGCGATGTCAGGGATGAAAAACTGTTTTTT. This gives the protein CASSDVRDEKLFF. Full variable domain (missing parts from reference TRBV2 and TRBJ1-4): EPEVTQTPSHQVTQMGQEVILRCVPISNHLYFYWYRQILGQKVEFLVSFYNNEISEKSEIFDDQFSVERPDGSNFTLKIRSTKLEDSAMYFCASSDVRDEKLFFGSGTQLSVL.